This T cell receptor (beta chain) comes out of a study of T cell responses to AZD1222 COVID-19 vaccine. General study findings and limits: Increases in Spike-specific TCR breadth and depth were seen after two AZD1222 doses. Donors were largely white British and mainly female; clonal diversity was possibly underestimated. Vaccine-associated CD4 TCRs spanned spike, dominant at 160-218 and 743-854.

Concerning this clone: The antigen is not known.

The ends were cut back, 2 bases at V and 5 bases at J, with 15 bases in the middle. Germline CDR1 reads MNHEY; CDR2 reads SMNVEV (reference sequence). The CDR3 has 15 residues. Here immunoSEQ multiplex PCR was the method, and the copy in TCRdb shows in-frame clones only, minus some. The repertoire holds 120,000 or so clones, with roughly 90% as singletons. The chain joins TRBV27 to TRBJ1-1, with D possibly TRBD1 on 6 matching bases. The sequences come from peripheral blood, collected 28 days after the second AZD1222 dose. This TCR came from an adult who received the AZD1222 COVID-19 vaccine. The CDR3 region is CASSLGSGGRTEAFF. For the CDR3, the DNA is TGTGCCAGCAGTTTAGGGTCTGGGGGCCGGACTGAAGCTTTCTTT.